Listed here are 19 T cell receptor beta chains from one sample, sequenced in a study of T cells in Graves' hyperthyroidism and ophthalmopathy. Authors of the study amplified TCR beta CDR3 regions from RNA transcripts. During a first-round RT-PCR of the TCR CDR3, the HTBI primer set was used. TCRdb re-called the multiplex PCR reads with MiXCR, one entry per CDR3 protein. This sample has around 190,000 distinct CDR3 sequences, with about 17% found just once. The specimen was blood. The receptors derive from a woman aged 45-60 years with Graves' hyperthyroidism.

The CDR3 region is CASSPGQAEAFF. The CDR3 DNA reads as TGTGCCAGCTCACCGGGACAGGCTGAAGCTTTCTTT. This rearrangement joins TRBV18 to TRBJ1-1, with TRBD1 matching over 8 bases. The CDR3 is 12 residues long. Germline V gene data show CDR1 as KGHSH and CDR2 as LQKENI. V lost 3 bases to trimming and J lost 6 bases; unmatched junction nucleotides: 0. The complete variable domain, with remaining parts taken from reference TRBV18 and TRBJ1-1, reads NAGVMQNPRHLVRRRGQEARLRCSPMKGHSHVYWYRQLPEEGLKFMVYLQKENIIDESGMPKERFSAEFPKEGPSILRIQQVVRGDSAAYFCASSPGQAEAFFGQGTRLTVV.

This clonotype occurred many times. V usage is TRBV7-8 and J usage is TRBJ2-7; 14 bases fit TRBD2. This CDR3 is 16 amino acids long. Germline loops: CDR1 SGHVS, CDR2 FQNEAQ. J gave up 2 bases and V 5 bases, and 5 bases lay outside the gene matches. The CDR3 spells CASSPRTSGGTYEQYF. The CDR3 nucleotides are TGTGCCAGCAGCCCACGGACTAGCGGGGGGACCTACGAGCAGTACTTC. Together with reference TRBV7-8 and TRBJ2-7, the CDR3 gives the full variable domain: GAGVSQSPRYKVAKRGQDVALRCDPISGHVSLFWYQQALGQGPEFLTYFQNEAQLDKSGLPSDRFFAERPEGSVSTLKIQRTQQEDSAVYLCASSPRTSGGTYEQYFGPGTRLTVT.

Ten or more counts support this clonotype. This sequence joins TRBV11-2 and TRBJ1-3; D is undetermined. CDR3 size: 16 residues. Germline CDR1 and CDR2: SGHAT and FQNNGV. V lost 2 bases and J lost 0, with 11 bases in between. The CDR3 coding sequence is TGTGCCAGCAGCTTACTCGGGCCATCCTCTGGAAACACCATATATTTT. This gives the protein CASSLLGPSSGNTIYF.

In its sample, this clonotype was seen many times. V is TRBV30 and J is TRBJ1-1; D ambiguous. Germline values: CDR1 GTSNPN, CDR2 SVGIG (reference sequence). CDR3 length: 14 residues. Trimming stripped 1 base from V and 0 bases from J, with 9 bases between. The CDR3 DNA reads TGTGCCTGGAGTGCCGCGGCACTGAACACTGAAGCTTTCTTT. Encoded protein: CAWSAAALNTEAFF.

In its sample, this clonotype was seen many times. V and J are TRBV11-3 and TRBJ2-1; D might be TRBD2 (5 bases). CDR1 is SGHNT, CDR2 YENEEA, per germline. There are 14 residues in the CDR3. V lost 3 bases and J 6 bases, leaving 12 bases between the germline ends. CDR3 sequence (DNA): TGTGCCAGCAGCTTGCCGGGGAGCCTCAATGAGCAGTTCTTC. Its protein is CASSLPGSLNEQFF.

This clonotype was seen ten or more times. The junction does not match germline at one end; this may be a read error. This chain links TRBV2 with TRBJ2-7; no clear D gene. The germline CDR1 and CDR2 sequences are SNHLY and FYNNEI. The CDR3 totals 15 residues. CDR3 loop: CASSEGRMTRYEQYF. In DNA form, the CDR3 reads TGTGCCAGCAGCGAAGGACGCATGACCCGTTACGAGCAGTACTTC.

This clonotype was seen repeatedly, ten times or more. The chain has TRBV10-3 and TRBJ2-5; 7 bases map to TRBD2. Germline CDR1 ENHRY, CDR2 SYGVKD. This CDR3 has 14 amino acids. J gave up 5 bases and V 6 bases, and 9 bases lay outside the gene matches. The CDR3 sequence is CAIRDTRRGETQYF. The CDR3, as DNA: TGTGCCATCAGGGATACCCGGCGGGGGGAGACCCAGTACTTC.

The chain couples TRBV28 to TRBJ2-1; D unresolved. The ends were cut back, 7 bases at V and 0 bases at J, with 16 bases in the middle. CDR1 MDHEN and CDR2 SYDVKM come from the germline V gene. CDR3 size: 16 residues. CDR3 bases: TGTGCCAGCAAATCCCGGCGGAAAAGCTCCTACAATGAGCAGTTCTTC. As protein: CASKSRRKSSYNEQFF.

The table lists this clonotype with many counts. The chain is built from TRBV18 and TRBJ1-1; the D is unclear. Deletions cut 2 bases from V and 4 bases from J, with 11 bases between. Germline-derived CDR1 and CDR2 are KGHSH and LQKENI. The CDR3 is 14 residues long. The CDR3 spells CASSPWGVGTEAFF. The CDR3 DNA follows: TGTGCCAGCTCACCATGGGGTGTAGGCACTGAAGCTTTCTTT.

This clonotype occurred a few times. V and J are TRBV19 and TRBJ1-1; D ambiguous. V was pared by 4 bases and J by 0 bases, with 15 bases between. Germline V lookup: CDR1 LNHDA, CDR2 SQIVND (reference sequence). This CDR3 is 16 amino acids long. The CDR3 DNA sequence: TGTGCCAGTAGTACCCCCAGGCGGGCTATGAACACTGAAGCTTTCTTT. This codes for CASSTPRRAMNTEAFF. Full variable domain (missing parts from reference TRBV19 and TRBJ1-1): DGGITQSPKYLFRKEGQNVTLSCEQNLNHDAMYWYRQDPGQGLRLIYYSQIVNDFQKGDIAEGYSVSREKKESFPLTVTSAQKNPTAFYLCASSTPRRAMNTEAFFGQGTRLTVV.

The gene calls are TRBV7-3 and TRBJ2-2, with D unresolved. The CDR3 has 14 residues. Germline V gene data show CDR1 as SGHTA and CDR2 as FQGTGA. The germline V and J ends were trimmed by 1 base and 3 bases, with 6 bases remaining between them. In DNA form, the CDR3 reads TGTGCCAGCAGCTTAAACTACCACACCGGGGAGCTGTTTTTT. This sequence encodes CASSLNYHTGELFF.

This clonotype was seen ten or more times. Written as DNA, the CDR3 is TGTGCCAGCAGTGATCCATACAGGCATCTCAATCAGCCCCAGCATTTT. It codes for CASSDPYRHLNQPQHF. The chain combines TRBV6-1 with TRBJ1-5; a weak D match, TRBD1 (5 bases). Germline V CDR1 and CDR2: MNHNS, SASEGT. Trimming cost V 3 bases and J 3 bases, with 15 bases left between them. This CDR3 region has 16 residues.

The gene calls are TRBV30 and TRBJ2-1; TRBD2 agrees at 13 bases. The J segment lost 7 bases and the V segment lost 3 bases, leaving 6 bases of the junction unmatched. In germline, CDR1 is GTSNPN, CDR2 SVGIG (reference sequence). CDR3 length equals 15 residues. The CDR3 here is CAWRATSGRTNEQFF. The DNA for the CDR3 is TGTGCCTGGAGAGCGACTAGCGGGAGGACGAATGAGCAGTTCTTC.

This clonotype was found a few times. This chain connects TRBV5-1 to TRBJ1-4; TRBD1 might be the D (6 bases). Trimming removed 4 bases from V and 4 bases from J, with 17 bases in between. This CDR3 has 16 residues. The germline V gene encodes CDR1 SGHRS and CDR2 YFSETQ. The CDR3 here is CASSQPPGQDNEKLFF. CDR3 sequence (DNA): TGCGCCAGCAGCCAACCACCGGGACAAGATAATGAAAAACTGTTTTTT.

This clonotype has ten or more counts. The rearrangement joins TRBV20-1 to TRBJ1-1; unclear D gene. The CDR3 runs to 11 residues. Germline lookup yields CDR1 DFQATT and CDR2 SNEGSKA (reference sequence). Deletions cut 3 bases from V and 5 bases from J, with 7 bases between. The CDR3 is CSARGSTEAFF. The CDR3 region has the DNA TGCAGTGCTAGGGGGAGTACTGAAGCTTTCTTT.

V and J are TRBV20-1 and TRBJ2-7; tentatively, D is TRBD2 (5 bases). Per the germline V gene, CDR1 is DFQATT and CDR2 is SNEGSKA (reference sequence). V shed 0 bases and J shed 2 bases, with 8 bases lying between them. The CDR3 length is 13 residues. The chain's CDR3 is CSARDLGAYEQYF. The CDR3 DNA sequence: TGCAGTGCTAGAGATCTGGGAGCCTACGAGCAGTACTTC.

There are many counts of this clonotype. The rearrangement joins TRBV3-1 to TRBJ1-1; 7 bases agree with TRBD1. Per the germline V gene, CDR1 is LGHDT and CDR2 is YNNKEL (reference sequence). V was pared by 4 bases and J by 8 bases, with 7 bases of the junction left unmatched. The CDR3 is 13 amino acids. CDR3 coding DNA: TGTGCCAGCAGCCTAGGACAGGCCCGCGAAGCTTTCTTT. This gives the protein CASSLGQAREAFF.

Many counts were recorded for this clonotype. The rearrangement uses TRBV29-1 and TRBJ2-1; 8 nucleotides agree with TRBD2. The J segment lost 8 bases and the V segment lost 3 bases, leaving 12 bases of the junction unmatched. The length of the CDR3 is 15 residues. Per germline, CDR1 SQVTM and CDR2 ANQGSEA. CDR3 bases: TGCAGCGTTGAGCTGGGACTAGGGTTGGCCGATGAGCAGTTCTTC. Encoded protein: CSVELGLGLADEQFF.

Many counts were recorded for this clonotype. The J gene is TRBJ2-3, the V gene TRBV7-3; D gene unclear. The length of the CDR3 is 12 residues. Trimming took off 5 bases at V and 2 bases at J, with 5 bases between the two ends. Germline-derived CDR1 and CDR2 are SGHTA and FQGTGA. CDR3 region: CASSENTDTQYF. The CDR3 DNA sequence: TGTGCCAGCAGCGAGAACACAGATACGCAGTATTTT.